This TCR beta chain emerged from a study of OX40 agonist ivuxolimab in advanced cancers. Study-wide context: Enrollees could have had prior anti-PD-1, anti-PD-L1 or anti-CTLA-4 therapy, which 30% to 50% had received.

About this clone: What it binds is not known.

Whole-study findings and limits: Among T cells, CD8+ cells averaged more expanded clones than CD4+ cells.

V was cut by 2 bases and J by 3 bases, with 13 bases left in between. The CDR3 spans 15 residues. The method was immunoSEQ multiplex PCR; TCRdb's version includes in-frame clones alone and lacks a portion of them. The sample holds about 40,000 clones, more than 75% seen once. The sequence came from an adult with an advanced solid tumor such as melanoma, head and neck, liver or kidney cancer. The sample here was CD4+ or CD8+ T cells sorted from blood, taken in a trial of the OX40 agonist ivuxolimab. The rearrangement links TRBV23-1 to TRBJ1-1; possibly TRBD1 for D (5 bases). TRBV23-1 is given ORF status, its function remaining uncertain. This CDR3 reads CASSQNSGGDTEAFF. CDR3 nucleotides: TGCGCCAGCAGTCAAAACTCGGGGGGGGACACTGAAGCTTTCTTT.